The 24 T cell receptor beta chains reported below all come from one sample, sequenced in a study of blood T cell repertoires in COVID-19 (dated by TCRdb to 2020 to 2021). Library preparation used the immunoSEQ multiplex PCR assay. The source is immuneACCESS, and TCRdb retained only in-frame sequences with V and J called. Part of the clones is not carried over; for the studies checked, unresolved V genes explain less than half of this, and the remainder is unexplained. In this sample the table shows about 260,000 clones, less than 90% of which occur a single time. The top ten clones comprise 13% of the sample. Sequencing input: peripheral blood. These TCRs come from a human donor in a cohort sampled during active COVID-19.

J is TRBJ2-7 and V is TRBV4-1; D not certain. Germline V CDR1 and CDR2: MGHRA, YSYEKL. This CDR3 has 16 amino acids. Trimming left V 1 base short and J 0 bases short, with 13 bases between. As DNA, the CDR3 is TGCGCCAGCAGCCAAGGGTTTGCGTATGGCTCCTACGAGCAGTACTTC. This gives the protein CASSQGFAYGSYEQYF.

The V call is TRBV19, the J call TRBJ1-3; 8 nucleotides agree with TRBD1. With V trimmed by 3 bases and J by 2 bases, 3 bases remained unmatched. CDR1 and CDR2 from the germline V gene are LNHDA and SQIVND (reference sequence). The CDR3 consists of 15 residues. Here the CDR3 DNA reads TGTGCCAGTAGTATTGCAGGGGGCCCTGGAAACACCATATATTTT. It translates to CASSIAGGPGNTIYF.

The V call is TRBV27, the J call TRBJ1-1; TRBD1 agrees at 7 bases. Germline CDR1 reads MNHEY; CDR2 reads SMNVEV (reference sequence). The V gene end was trimmed by 6 bases and the J gene end by 5 bases; junction bases not matched to a gene: 9. The CDR3 covers 14 residues. The chain's CDR3 is CASRSAYRGTEAFF. The DNA of the CDR3 is TGTGCCAGCAGGTCCGCTTACAGGGGAACTGAAGCTTTCTTT.

CDR3 sequence reads: CASSPPFTGSTEAFF. In DNA form, the CDR3 reads TGTGCCAGCAGTCCCCCCTTTACAGGAAGCACTGAAGCTTTCTTT. This chain joins TRBV27 and TRBJ1-1; D perhaps matches TRBD1 (5 bases). V was cut by 5 bases and J by 4 bases, with 17 bases left in between. Looked up from germline, CDR1 is MNHEY and CDR2 is SMNVEV (reference sequence). The CDR3 has 15 residues.

The chain couples TRBV4-1 to TRBJ1-5; D perhaps matches TRBD1 (6 bases). The germline V gene encodes CDR1 MGHRA and CDR2 YSYEKL. The V gene lost 1 base and the J gene lost 4 bases, with 14 bases spanning the gap. The length of the CDR3 is 16 residues. CDR3 protein: CASSQGGRGPNQPQHF. CDR3 DNA: TGCGCCAGCAGCCAAGGGGGCAGGGGCCCAAATCAGCCCCAGCATTTT.

The rearrangement links TRBV9 to TRBJ1-3, with 9 bases fitting TRBD1. V shed 0 bases and J 5 bases; nucleotides not matched to a gene: 3. This CDR3 has 15 amino acids. CDR1 is SGDLS and CDR2 is YYNGEE in the germline V gene. The CDR3 coding sequence is TGTGCCAGCAGCGTAGGAGGACAGGGGAGAAACACCATATATTTT. Its protein product is CASSVGGQGRNTIYF.

The V gene is TRBV28, the J gene TRBJ2-7; TRBD1 aligns across 9 bases. Germline assignment: CDR1 MDHEN and CDR2 SYDVKM. The trim removed 6 bases at V and 3 bases at J, leaving 9 bases unmatched. The CDR3 is 15 amino acids. Here the CDR3 reads CASSLPGTGSYEQYF. CDR3 nucleotides: TGTGCCAGCAGCTTGCCCGGGACAGGGAGCTACGAGCAGTACTTC.

CDR3 loop: CASRWGLSNQPQHF. The CDR3 coding sequence is TGTGCCAGCAGATGGGGGCTAAGCAATCAGCCCCAGCATTTT. The chain joins TRBV28 to TRBJ1-5, with D perhaps TRBD1 (6 bases). This CDR3 region has 14 residues. V was pared by 6 bases and J by 1 base, with 10 bases between. Germline CDR1 MDHEN, CDR2 SYDVKM.

This clone was picked up a small number of times. The V gene is TRBV7-7, the J gene TRBJ2-2; no clear D. The V end was cut by 5 bases, the J end by 5 bases, with 12 bases between. Germline assignment: CDR1 SSHAT and CDR2 FNYEAQ (reference sequence). The CDR3 has 14 amino acids. CDR3 in amino acids: CASSPAGETGELFF. CDR3 DNA sequence: TGTGCCAGCAGCCCGGCAGGCGAAACCGGGGAGCTGTTTTTT.

This clone appeared a few times. The chain has TRBV7-8 and TRBJ2-1; 14 positions agree with TRBD2. With 6 bases clipped from V and 6 bases from J, the junction kept 10 bases outside the gene matches. The CDR3 runs 17 residues. Germline assignment: CDR1 SGHVS and CDR2 FQNEAQ. CDR3 in DNA: TGTGCCAGCAGATTAAGTAGCGGACTAGCGGGAGGCAATGAGCAGTTCTTC. Encoded protein: CASRLSSGLAGGNEQFF.

This clone appeared a single time. This chain joins TRBV18 and TRBJ2-7; D is uncertain. Germline V lookup: CDR1 KGHSH, CDR2 LQKENI. The ends were cut back, 1 base at V and 1 base at J, with 5 bases in the middle. The CDR3 is 13 amino acids. CDR3 in amino acids: CASSPLASYEQYF. Here the CDR3 DNA reads TGTGCCAGCTCACCACTGGCTTCCTACGAGCAGTACTTC.

CDR3 DNA: TGCAGTGCTAGTCGGGGGTACACTGAAGCTTTCTTT. This gives the protein CSASRGYTEAFF. J is TRBJ1-1 and V is TRBV20-1; a possible D gene is TRBD1 (5 bases). V gave up 3 bases and J gave up 3 bases, with 8 bases separating them. CDR3 length equals 12 residues. Germline CDR1 and CDR2: DFQATT and SNEGSKA (reference sequence).

The V and J genes are TRBV7-9 and TRBJ1-2; TRBD1 aligns across 7 bases. Trimming cost V 3 bases and J 7 bases; bases outside gene matches: 5. Per the germline V gene, CDR1 is SEHNR and CDR2 is FQNEAQ (reference sequence). This CDR3 has 13 amino acids. The CDR3 nucleotides read TGTGCCAGCAGCTTGGAGACAGGGTTTGGCTACACCTTC. Protein: CASSLETGFGYTF.

The V gene is TRBV9, the J gene TRBJ2-1; 10 positions agree with TRBD2. Trimming at V came to 4 bases and at J to 5 bases, leaving 9 bases not matched to a gene. The CDR3 is 16 amino acids. Germline V gene data show CDR1 as SGDLS and CDR2 as YYNGEE. CDR3 sequence: CASSLEVAGGNNEQFF. CDR3 DNA sequence: TGTGCCAGCAGCCTCGAGGTAGCGGGAGGAAACAATGAGCAGTTCTTC.

This clone was counted between two and nine times. The chain links TRBV10-3 to TRBJ1-2, with 10 bases identical to TRBD1. Germline V CDR1 and CDR2: ENHRY, SYGVKD. The CDR3 totals 14 residues. With V trimmed by 4 bases and J by 5 bases, 4 bases remained unmatched. CDR3 bases: TGTGCCATCAGTGTGGGACAGGGGCTGTATGGCTACACCTTC. This encodes CAISVGQGLYGYTF.

This clone was counted ten times or more. V usage is TRBV19 and J usage is TRBJ1-1; 9 bases agree with TRBD1. The germline CDR1 and CDR2 sequences are LNHDA and SQIVND (reference sequence). The CDR3 contains 15 residues. V lost 4 bases, J lost 3 bases, and 6 bases stayed unmatched. The CDR3, as DNA: TGTGCCAGTAGTACGGGACAGGGTACGGACACTGAAGCTTTCTTT. This translates into CASSTGQGTDTEAFF.

This chain joins TRBV30 and TRBJ1-5; the D is unclear. Trimming removed 0 bases at V and 11 bases at J, with 11 bases between. The CDR3 length is 12 residues. Germline lookup yields CDR1 GTSNPN and CDR2 SVGIG (reference sequence). The CDR3 is CAWSVIMETQHF. The CDR3 bases are TGTGCCTGGAGTGTGATTATGGAGACCCAGCATTTT.

J is TRBJ1-4 and V is TRBV30; D remains ambiguous. V was shortened by 0 bases and J by 8 bases, with 4 bases between the two germline ends. Germline loops: CDR1 GTSNPN, CDR2 SVGIG (reference sequence). CDR3 length equals 11 residues. CDR3 bases: TGTGCCTGGAGTGTTCGGGAAAAACTGTTTTTT. Its translation: CAWSVREKLFF.

V gene TRBV28 combines with J gene TRBJ1-2; TRBD1 matches at 9 bases. The CDR3 has 17 residues. Unmatched junction bases numbered 16, after V lost 4 bases and J lost 7 bases. CDR1 MDHEN and CDR2 SYDVKM come from the germline V gene. CDR3 sequence (DNA): TGTGCCAGCAGTTCTCCATTCACGGGACAGGGTATAGGTGGCTACACCTTC. The encoded protein is CASSSPFTGQGIGGYTF.

The V call is TRBV5-1, the J call TRBJ1-2, with D perhaps TRBD1 (6 bases). The CDR3 totals 14 residues. Trimming pared 3 bases from V and 6 bases from J, leaving 15 bases between. The V gene's germline CDR1 is SGHRS and CDR2 YFSETQ. Written as DNA, the CDR3 is TGCGCCAGCAGCTCATCCGGGACACGGAATGGCTACACCTTC. Translation gives CASSSSGTRNGYTF.

J is TRBJ1-4 and V is TRBV5-3, with D tentatively TRBD1 (5 bases). TRBV5-3 is given ORF status, its function remaining uncertain. This CDR3 is built from 13 residues. Between the trimmed V and J ends, which lost 6 bases and 7 bases, there was a span of 13 bases. In nucleotides, the CDR3 is TGTGCCAGAACCTCGGAGGGGCTTGAAAAACTGTTTTTT. This codes for CARTSEGLEKLFF.

V and J are TRBV28 and TRBJ2-3, with TRBD2 matching 8 bases. The J segment lost 6 bases and the V segment lost 6 bases, leaving 11 bases of the junction unmatched. This CDR3 is built from 15 residues. Germline assignment: CDR1 MDHEN and CDR2 SYDVKM. As DNA, the CDR3 is TGTGCCAGCAGCCGCGGGAGGAGACGTTTGGATACGCAGTATTTT. Its translation: CASSRGRRRLDTQYF.

This clone was picked up one time. V is TRBV28 and J is TRBJ2-3, with 7 nucleotides matching TRBD1. Germline lookup yields CDR1 MDHEN and CDR2 SYDVKM. This CDR3 region has 15 residues. V lost 4 bases, J lost 1 base, and 5 bases stayed unmatched. CDR3 bases: TGTGCCAGCAGTTCCTCAACAGGGGGCACAGATACGCAGTATTTT. Its translation: CASSSSTGGTDTQYF.

The rearrangement joins TRBV27 to TRBJ1-3, with 7 bases matching TRBD1. Germline V lookup: CDR1 MNHEY, CDR2 SMNVEV (reference sequence). With 8 bases clipped from V and 1 base from J, the junction kept 2 bases outside the gene matches. CDR3 length: 13 residues. The CDR3 loop reads CASRQGSGNTIYF. The CDR3 bases are TGTGCCAGCCGACAGGGTTCTGGAAACACCATATATTTT.